The entry that follows covers one T cell receptor beta chain sequence. Seattle's enrolled individuals joined amid active infection and were then monitored longitudinally. These data come from a study of blood T cell repertoires in COVID-19. TCRdb's copy holds only in-frame clones and misses some; the assay was immunoSEQ multiplex PCR. The sample has approximately 170,000 clones; 85% to 90% are singletons. The CDR3 runs 16 residues. Per the germline V gene, CDR1 is LGHNA and CDR2 is YSLEER. V gave up 1 base and J gave up 5 bases; unmatched junction bases: 7. V is TRBV4-3 and J is TRBJ2-7; TRBD1 agrees at 11 bases. This TCR came from an elderly woman with COVID-19, enrolled during active disease. Sequencing was performed on peripheral blood. The CDR3 DNA follows: TGCGCCAGCAGCCAAGGCGGGGACAGGGGGAGAGACGAGCAGTACTTC. This encodes CASSQGGDRGRDEQYF.